This is a list of T cell receptor beta chains from one sample in a study of shared clonotypes between healthy human individuals. Only in-frame clones appear in the TCRdb table, and some are missing; sequencing was by immunoSEQ multiplex PCR. The data show roughly 590,000 clones, with roughly 95% seen just once and around 0.11% held by the top ten. The sequenced sample was naive CD8+ T cells sorted from blood. The receptor set was obtained from a woman in her 30s in good health. Both conserved end residues are part of each CDR3. The order of the fields is CDR3 DNA, CDR3 protein, V gene, D gene, clone size, J gene. A D gene is named only where the DNA matches it firmly. Rows may omit the clone size; those that give it use once, few, many or a size class.

TGTGCCAGCAGCTTAGAACCATATTGGGAGCGGCAGAGCTCCTACGAGCAGTACTTC	CASSLEPYWERQSSYEQYF	TRBV7-9	.	.	TRBJ2-7
TGCGCCAGCAGCTTGGATTTAGCGGGAGCCCCAGATACGCAGTATTTT	CASSLDLAGAPDTQYF	TRBV5-1	TRBD2	once	TRBJ2-3
TGTGCCAGCAGCTTGGGAGACAAGAGTACCTACGAGCAGTACTTC	CASSLGDKSTYEQYF	TRBV5-4	.	.	TRBJ2-7
TGTGCCAGCAGTTACTCGGTAGCGGGAAGCTCCTACGAGCAGTACTTC	CASSYSVAGSSYEQYF	TRBV6-5	TRBD2	.	TRBJ2-7
TGTGCCAGCAGCCCGGGACGCTACGAGCAGTACTTC	CASSPGRYEQYF	TRBV11-1	.	.	TRBJ2-7
TGCGCCAGCAGCCTGCCGCGAGAGGTACAAGAGACCCAGTACTTC	CASSLPREVQETQYF	TRBV5-1	.	.	TRBJ2-5
TGTGCCAGCAGTGACAGGGTAGGGGAAAAACTGTTTTTT	CASSDRVGEKLFF	TRBV27	TRBD1	.	TRBJ1-4
TGTGCCAGTAGTGCACTAGGTAGCGTGGGAGGGTTCGACGAGCAGTACTTC	CASSALGSVGGFDEQYF	TRBV19	TRBD2	.	TRBJ2-7
TGTGCCAGCAGGGTAGTGGACAGAGCCTACGAGCAGTACTTC	CASRVVDRAYEQYF	TRBV28	.	.	TRBJ2-7
TGCGCCAGCAGCCCAAGGACTAGCGGTCGATACAATGAGCAGTTCTTC	CASSPRTSGRYNEQFF	TRBV4-1	TRBD2	.	TRBJ2-1